This is a list of T cell receptor beta chains from one sample in a study of early T cells in non-severe SARS-CoV-2 infection. One entry per CDR3 protein results from TCRdb running MiXCR on the 5' RACE reads. The sample comprises about 80,000 distinct CDR3 sequences, 5.5% to 7.5% of which are singletons, and 6.5% to 9% rests with the top ten. Sequencing was done on a sample of whole blood. Receptors originate from an adult who was a healthcare worker with PCR-confirmed SARS-CoV-2 infection or an uninfected control (not recorded which). The CDR3 runs from the conserved cysteine through the conserved F or W. The D gene is left open where the match is weak. The listing skips clone size in some rows; elsewhere it reads once, few, many or a size class.

V	size	J	D	DNA	CDR3
TRBV5-5	many	TRBJ2-2	NA	TGTGCCAGCAGCTTGGGTCCCCGGGAAGGCACCGGGGAGCTGTTTTTT	CASSLGPREGTGELFF
TRBV7-2	few	TRBJ2-7	NA	TGTGCCAGCAGCTTAGATCCCCAGAAATCGGTCTACGAGCAGTACTTC	CASSLDPQKSVYEQYF
TRBV20-1	many	TRBJ1-5	NA	TGCAGTGCCGCACCGCCAAGGGGAGGAAGCAATCAGCCCCAGCATTTT	CSAAPPRGGSNQPQHF
TRBV3-1	many	TRBJ2-5	NA	TGTGCCAGCAGCCAGGGAAAACAGGCGTACCAAGAGACCCAGTACTTC	CASSQGKQAYQETQYF
TRBV7-6	many	TRBJ1-3	NA	TGTGCCAGCAGCCCTAGGGCCAGAGGGTTCAGCACCATATATTTT	CASSPRARGFSTIYF
TRBV6-6	NA	TRBJ1-4	NA	TGTGCCAGCAGTCAGGAGTCAGGGTTTAGTGAAAAACTGTTTTTT	CASSQESGFSEKLFF
TRBV28	NA	TRBJ1-2	TRBD1	TGTGCCAGCAGCGACAGGGGAAGCTATGGCTACACCTTC	CASSDRGSYGYTF
TRBV7-2	few	TRBJ2-1	TRBD2	TGTGCCAGCAGCCCCTCTGGCGGGAGGGCCACCTATGAGCAGTTCTTC	CASSPSGGRATYEQFF
TRBV20-1	many	TRBJ2-1	TRBD2	TGCAGTGCTAGGCGGGAGGGCCGCAATGAGCAGTTCTTC	CSARREGRNEQFF
TRBV28	many	TRBJ1-2	NA	TGTGCCAGCAGTTCCCCTGCACTAGACCGGTTGTATGGCTACACCTTC	CASSSPALDRLYGYTF
TRBV7-2	NA	TRBJ2-1	NA	TGTGCCAGCAGCTTAGTGTGGGGTAGCGTGAGCTCCTACAATGAGCAGTTCTTC	CASSLVWGSVSSYNEQFF
TRBV20-1	many	TRBJ1-2	NA	TGCAGTGCCCGAGCCAGTAGTAGGGGCTACACCTTC	CSARASSRGYTF
TRBV20-1	many	TRBJ1-1	NA	TGCAGTGCGATTTACAGGAACACTGAAGCTTTCTTT	CSAIYRNTEAFF
TRBV7-2	NA	TRBJ2-4	TRBD2	TGTGCCAGCAGCAAAGGGGCCCCGGGAGGAAGAGCGTACTTC	CASSKGAPGGRAYF
TRBV28	NA	TRBJ1-2	NA	TGTGCCAGCAGTTCGGACACGCGATATGGCTACACCTTC	CASSSDTRYGYTF
TRBV7-8	NA	TRBJ2-7	TRBD2	TGTGCCAGCAGCCCCGTGACTAGCGGGCGCTACGAGCAGTACTTC	CASSPVTSGRYEQYF
TRBV29-1	few	TRBJ2-5	NA	TGCAGCGTTGAAACCTATACAGAGACCCAGTACTTC	CSVETYTETQYF
TRBV6-5	few	TRBJ2-7	TRBD2	TGTGCCAGCAGGCCCTACCCTAGCGGGTTCGACGAGCAGTACTTC	CASRPYPSGFDEQYF
TRBV7-2	NA	TRBJ2-6	NA	TGTGCCAGCAGCTTAGTGGGGGCCGGGGCCAACGTCCTGACTTTC	CASSLVGAGANVLTF
TRBV20-1	few	TRBJ1-6	NA	TGCAGTGCTAGATCGGAGTTTGGATCACCCCTCCACTTT	CSARSEFGSPLHF
TRBV5-1	NA	TRBJ2-3	NA	TGCGCCAGCAGCTTGCCGTCAGTAGCGGATACGCAGTATTTT	CASSLPSVADTQYF
TRBV24-1	NA	TRBJ2-7	TRBD2	TGTGCCACCAGTGACCCTCTGGGACTAGGAATGGATCGTACCCACGAGCAGTACTTC	CATSDPLGLGMDRTHEQYF
TRBV20-1	many	TRBJ2-5	NA	TGCAGTGCTAGAGTCCTAGGGAGTAACCGGGGGACCCAGTACTTC	CSARVLGSNRGTQYF
TRBV5-5	few	TRBJ2-5	TRBD2	TGTGCCAGCAGTCTCGGACTAGCGGGGAACGCACCACAAGAGACCCAGTACTTC	CASSLGLAGNAPQETQYF
TRBV7-2	many	TRBJ2-2	TRBD2	TGTGCCAGCAGCCCGCGCCCGGGGGGAGGTGGCACCGGGGAGCTGTTTTTT	CASSPRPGGGGTGELFF
TRBV7-2	many	TRBJ2-1	TRBD2	TGTGCCAGCAGCTTAGCCCCCGCGGGGGGGCTCAATGAGCAGTTCTTC	CASSLAPAGGLNEQFF
TRBV25-1	many	TRBJ2-3	NA	TGTGCCAGCGGGATTTCGGCAGGGGCCACAGATACGCAGTATTTT	CASGISAGATDTQYF
TRBV18	many	TRBJ1-2	TRBD1	TGTGCCAGCTCACCCTCAGGGGGCACTTATGGCTACACCTTC	CASSPSGGTYGYTF
TRBV7-9	few	TRBJ1-1	NA	TGTGCCAGCAGCTTAGATGGGCACAGGAACACTGAAGCTTTCTTT	CASSLDGHRNTEAFF
TRBV27	many	TRBJ2-2	TRBD2	TGTGCCAGCAGTTTATTAACTAGCGGGAGAAGTGGCGGGGAGCTGTTTTTT	CASSLLTSGRSGGELFF
TRBV19	NA	TRBJ2-1	NA	TGTGCCAGTAGTATAGGAGTTAGCCCTCCAGGAAATGAGCAGTTCTTC	CASSIGVSPPGNEQFF
TRBV30	NA	TRBJ2-7	TRBD1	TGTGCCTGGAGTCGGACAGGCTACGAGCAGTACTTC	CAWSRTGYEQYF
TRBV20-1	many	TRBJ1-4	NA	TGCAGTGCTGAACCGGGGGCTAATGAAAAACTGTTTTTT	CSAEPGANEKLFF
TRBV29-1	few	TRBJ1-1	NA	TGCAGCGTTCAATACCAACCTAACACTGAAGCTTTCTTT	CSVQYQPNTEAFF
TRBV20-1	many	TRBJ2-5	NA	TGCAGTGCTAGGTCGGGGACTCGAGAGACCCAGTACTTC	CSARSGTRETQYF
TRBV12-3/TRBV12-4	many	TRBJ2-7	NA	TGTGCCAGCCGCCGGACAGAATCAGGCGAGCAGTACTTC	CASRRTESGEQYF
TRBV7-9	many	TRBJ1-1	TRBD1	TGTGCCACCTACCGGACAGGGAACACTGAAGCTTTCTTT	CATYRTGNTEAFF
TRBV2	NA	TRBJ1-4	NA	TGTGCCAGCACCGAACATTGGGGGCAGGTAGCGGAAAAACTGTTTTTT	CASTEHWGQVAEKLFF
TRBV24-1	few	TRBJ2-1	TRBD2	TGTGCCACCAGTGTGAGCGGGAGTGGGGATGAGCAGTTCTTC	CATSVSGSGDEQFF
TRBV5-1	few	TRBJ1-2	NA	TGCGCCAGCCATCAGGGAGAAGTGGGAGGCTACACCTTC	CASHQGEVGGYTF
TRBV20-1	NA	TRBJ2-1	TRBD2	TGCAGTGCCGAGGATAGCGGGGATTACTACAATGAGCAGTTCTTC	CSAEDSGDYYNEQFF
TRBV6-5	NA	TRBJ1-1	NA	TGTGCCAGCAGCGAGACGACGGGGGCCGCCGCCACTGAAGCTTTCTTT	CASSETTGAAATEAFF
TRBV7-6	NA	TRBJ1-1	TRBD1	TGTGCCAGCAGCCGTGACAGGGGAGGGGAGGACACTGAAGCTTTCTTT	CASSRDRGGEDTEAFF
TRBV29-1	many	TRBJ2-7	TRBD1	TGCAGCGTGATAGGACAGGGGGCCTACGAGCAGTACTTC	CSVIGQGAYEQYF
TRBV10-3	few	TRBJ2-7	NA	TGTGCCACCGGGGGCCAGAACTCGGACTACGAGCAGTACTTC	CATGGQNSDYEQYF
TRBV11-2	many	TRBJ2-1	TRBD1	TGTGCCAGCAGCTTAGCCCCGGGACAGTCGTACAATGAGCAGTTCTTC	CASSLAPGQSYNEQFF